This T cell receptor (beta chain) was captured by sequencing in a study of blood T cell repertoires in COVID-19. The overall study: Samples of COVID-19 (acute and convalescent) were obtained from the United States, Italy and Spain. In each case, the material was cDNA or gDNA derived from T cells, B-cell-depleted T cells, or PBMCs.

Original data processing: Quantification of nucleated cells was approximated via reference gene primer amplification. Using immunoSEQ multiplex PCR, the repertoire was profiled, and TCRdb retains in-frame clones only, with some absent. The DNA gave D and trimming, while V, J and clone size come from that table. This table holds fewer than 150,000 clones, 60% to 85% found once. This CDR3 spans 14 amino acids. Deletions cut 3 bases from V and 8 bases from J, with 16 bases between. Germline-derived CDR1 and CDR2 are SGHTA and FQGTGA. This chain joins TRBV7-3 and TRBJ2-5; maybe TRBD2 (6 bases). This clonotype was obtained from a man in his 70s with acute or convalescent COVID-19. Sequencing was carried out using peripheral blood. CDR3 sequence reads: CASSFGDSALTQYF. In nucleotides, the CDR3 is TGTGCCAGCAGCTTTGGGGACTCCGCATTAACCCAGTACTTC.